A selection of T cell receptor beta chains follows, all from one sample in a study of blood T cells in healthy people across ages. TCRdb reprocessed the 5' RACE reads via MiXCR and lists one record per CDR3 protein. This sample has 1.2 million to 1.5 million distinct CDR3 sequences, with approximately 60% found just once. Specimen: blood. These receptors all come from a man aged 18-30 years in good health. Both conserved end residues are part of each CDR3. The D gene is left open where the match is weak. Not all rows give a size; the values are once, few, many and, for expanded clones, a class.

cdr3_nt: TGTGCCAGCAGCGAAGGACCAGCGGGGTCCTACGAGCAGTACTTC
cdr3_aa: CASSEGPAGSYEQYF
j_call: TRBJ2-7
d_call: TRBD2
v_call: TRBV9
clone_size: NA

cdr3_nt: TGCAGTGCTAGAGGAACGAAGCGGGAGTATACGTATAGCTACGAGCAGTACTTC
cdr3_aa: CSARGTKREYTYSYEQYF
j_call: TRBJ2-7
d_call: TRBD2
v_call: TRBV20-1
clone_size: NA

cdr3_nt: TGTGCCACCAGCAGAGGTATAGAAGCTTTCTTT
cdr3_aa: CATSRGIEAFF
j_call: TRBJ1-1
d_call: NA
v_call: TRBV15
clone_size: NA

cdr3_nt: TGTGCCAGCATCGTGGGACCTCTCTTCACCTTC
cdr3_aa: CASIVGPLFTF
j_call: TRBJ1-2
d_call: NA
v_call: TRBV11-1
clone_size: NA

cdr3_nt: TGTGCCAGCAGTTTAATGGAGGGCGAGCAGTACTTC
cdr3_aa: CASSLMEGEQYF
j_call: TRBJ2-7
d_call: NA
v_call: TRBV12-3/TRBV12-4
clone_size: NA

cdr3_nt: TGTGCCAGCAGCGTAACTAGCGGGGTCAGCACAGATACGCAGTATTTT
cdr3_aa: CASSVTSGVSTDTQYF
j_call: TRBJ2-3
d_call: TRBD2
v_call: TRBV9
clone_size: NA

cdr3_nt: TGCGCCAGCAAACCGGGAGCTATCTCTGGGGCCAACGTCCTGACCTTC
cdr3_aa: CASKPGAISGANVLTF
j_call: TRBJ2-6
d_call: NA
v_call: TRBV5-1
clone_size: NA

cdr3_nt: TGCAGCGCTTGCTTCGGGTGGGGCGGCTACGAGCAGTACTTC
cdr3_aa: CSACFGWGGYEQYF
j_call: TRBJ2-7
d_call: NA
v_call: TRBV29-1
clone_size: few

cdr3_nt: TGTGCCAGCAGCCAAGTAAGCGGGGGAAATATACTCGGATACGAGCAGTACTTC
cdr3_aa: CASSQVSGGNILGYEQYF
j_call: TRBJ2-7
d_call: TRBD2
v_call: TRBV4-2
clone_size: NA

cdr3_nt: TGTGCCATCGGGGGACAGGGCGGCAATCAGCCCCAGCATTTT
cdr3_aa: CAIGGQGGNQPQHF
j_call: TRBJ1-5
d_call: TRBD1
v_call: TRBV10-3
clone_size: NA

cdr3_nt: TGCAGCGTTGATGGGGCAACGGGCTATGGCAACACCTTC
cdr3_aa: CSVDGATGYGNTF
j_call: TRBJ1-2
d_call: NA
v_call: TRBV29-1
clone_size: NA

cdr3_nt: TGTGCCAGCAGTTACTCGCCAGGACTAGCGGGATCGGAGTACTTC
cdr3_aa: CASSYSPGLAGSEYF
j_call: TRBJ2-7
d_call: TRBD2
v_call: TRBV6-5
clone_size: NA

cdr3_nt: TGTGCCAGCTACCGACAGGGAACCACCGGGGAGCTGTTTTTT
cdr3_aa: CASYRQGTTGELFF
j_call: TRBJ2-2
d_call: TRBD1
v_call: TRBV6-2/TRBV6-3
clone_size: NA

cdr3_nt: TGTGCCAGCAGTTTGAGTCAGGGATCTTACGAGCAGTACTTC
cdr3_aa: CASSLSQGSYEQYF
j_call: TRBJ2-7
d_call: NA
v_call: TRBV28
clone_size: NA

cdr3_nt: TGCAGTGCTAGAACTACAGGGTGGAACATTCAGTACTTC
cdr3_aa: CSARTTGWNIQYF
j_call: TRBJ2-4
d_call: NA
v_call: TRBV20-1
clone_size: NA

cdr3_nt: TGTGCCAGCAGCGCCCTTGGAGGGGGGAAGCAGTTCTTC
cdr3_aa: CASSALGGGKQFF
j_call: TRBJ2-1
d_call: NA
v_call: TRBV28
clone_size: few

cdr3_nt: TGTGCCAGCAGTTACAGGGGCGTCGACACAGATACGCAGTATTTT
cdr3_aa: CASSYRGVDTDTQYF
j_call: TRBJ2-3
d_call: TRBD1
v_call: TRBV7-9
clone_size: NA

cdr3_nt: TGCGCCGGCAGCTTGCAGGGGTTGTCCTACGAGCAGTACTTC
cdr3_aa: CAGSLQGLSYEQYF
j_call: TRBJ2-7
d_call: NA
v_call: TRBV5-1
clone_size: once

cdr3_nt: TGTGCCAGCAGTTCGGGTTTGCCCAACGAGCAGTACTTC
cdr3_aa: CASSSGLPNEQYF
j_call: TRBJ2-7
d_call: NA
v_call: TRBV28
clone_size: NA

cdr3_nt: TGTGCCAGCAGCATACTAGCGGGGATGGACGAGCAGTACTTC
cdr3_aa: CASSILAGMDEQYF
j_call: TRBJ2-7
d_call: TRBD2
v_call: TRBV11-2
clone_size: NA

cdr3_nt: TGCGCCACCGGGGAACAGGGGAACACTGAAGCTTTCTTT
cdr3_aa: CATGEQGNTEAFF
j_call: TRBJ1-1
d_call: NA
v_call: TRBV5-1
clone_size: NA

cdr3_nt: TGTGCCAGCAGCCCCCAGACTAGCGGGAGTATAGGTGAGCAGTTCTTC
cdr3_aa: CASSPQTSGSIGEQFF
j_call: TRBJ2-1
d_call: TRBD2
v_call: TRBV4-2
clone_size: NA

cdr3_nt: TGTGCCAGCAGTTCCACTAGCGCAGGGAATGAGCAGTTCTTC
cdr3_aa: CASSSTSAGNEQFF
j_call: TRBJ2-1
d_call: TRBD2
v_call: TRBV6-5
clone_size: NA

cdr3_nt: TGCAGCGTTGTCGGTAGGGAGCTCACAGATACGCAGTATTTT
cdr3_aa: CSVVGRELTDTQYF
j_call: TRBJ2-3
d_call: NA
v_call: TRBV29-1
clone_size: few

cdr3_nt: TGCAGTGCTTGGGGAAGAGGAACTGAAGCTTTCTTT
cdr3_aa: CSAWGRGTEAFF
j_call: TRBJ1-1
d_call: NA
v_call: TRBV20-1
clone_size: NA

cdr3_nt: TGTGCCAGCAGGGGCCATGCGGGGGACGGTAATGAAAAACTGTTTTTT
cdr3_aa: CASRGHAGDGNEKLFF
j_call: TRBJ1-4
d_call: NA
v_call: TRBV6-5
clone_size: NA

cdr3_nt: TGTGCCAGCAGCGTAGTTAGGGCCCATGAGCAGTTCTTC
cdr3_aa: CASSVVRAHEQFF
j_call: TRBJ2-1
d_call: NA
v_call: TRBV9
clone_size: NA

cdr3_nt: TGTGCCAGCAGTCGGCTTCCCGGACTGGATACGCAGTATTTT
cdr3_aa: CASSRLPGLDTQYF
j_call: TRBJ2-3
d_call: NA
v_call: TRBV27
clone_size: NA

cdr3_nt: TGTGCCAGCAGCTTATCTATCGGGTGGAACACTGAGGCTTTCTTT
cdr3_aa: CASSLSIGWNTEAFF
j_call: TRBJ1-1
d_call: NA
v_call: TRBV11-2
clone_size: few

cdr3_nt: TGTGCCACTCTAATCCACACAGATACGCAGTACTTC
cdr3_aa: CATLIHTDTQYF
j_call: TRBJ2-4
d_call: NA
v_call: TRBV2
clone_size: NA

cdr3_nt: TGCGCCAGCAGCCCATCACCTCGGACAGAAAACTATGGCTACACCTTC
cdr3_aa: CASSPSPRTENYGYTF
j_call: TRBJ1-2
d_call: NA
v_call: TRBV4-1
clone_size: NA

cdr3_nt: TGCAGTGCCATAGACACAGGGACTAACTATGGCTACACCTTC
cdr3_aa: CSAIDTGTNYGYTF
j_call: TRBJ1-2
d_call: NA
v_call: TRBV20-1
clone_size: NA

cdr3_nt: TGCGCCAGCAGCCAATACCTAGTACCTGGAGACTATGGCTACACCTTC
cdr3_aa: CASSQYLVPGDYGYTF
j_call: TRBJ1-2
d_call: NA
v_call: TRBV4-3
clone_size: once

cdr3_nt: TGCAGCGTTGAACAGGGAAGGCCGCCCTACGAGCAGTACTTC
cdr3_aa: CSVEQGRPPYEQYF
j_call: TRBJ2-7
d_call: NA
v_call: TRBV29-1
clone_size: few

cdr3_nt: TGTGCCAGCAGCCCTAGCGGGGGGGCAAGAGATACGCAGTATTTT
cdr3_aa: CASSPSGGARDTQYF
j_call: TRBJ2-3
d_call: TRBD2
v_call: TRBV7-2
clone_size: NA

cdr3_nt: TGTGCCAGCAGTCTAATAACCGGGACAGGGACAGATACGCAGTATTTT
cdr3_aa: CASSLITGTGTDTQYF
j_call: TRBJ2-3
d_call: TRBD1
v_call: TRBV27
clone_size: NA

cdr3_nt: TGTGCCATCAGTCCCGCCGGCTCTGGGGCCAACGTCCTGACTTTC
cdr3_aa: CAISPAGSGANVLTF
j_call: TRBJ2-6
d_call: NA
v_call: TRBV10-3
clone_size: NA

cdr3_nt: TGTGCCAGCAATAGACAGGGCCTAGGCAACGAGCAGTTCTTC
cdr3_aa: CASNRQGLGNEQFF
j_call: TRBJ2-1
d_call: TRBD1
v_call: TRBV27
clone_size: NA

cdr3_nt: TGTGCCATCAGTGATCCCGGGACTAGATTGGAGACCCAGTACTTC
cdr3_aa: CAISDPGTRLETQYF
j_call: TRBJ2-5
d_call: TRBD2
v_call: TRBV10-3
clone_size: NA

cdr3_nt: TGTGCCAGCAGCCCATTACTACAGGGGAAGGTGGACAATGAGCAGTTCTTC
cdr3_aa: CASSPLLQGKVDNEQFF
j_call: TRBJ2-1
d_call: TRBD1
v_call: TRBV5-6
clone_size: NA